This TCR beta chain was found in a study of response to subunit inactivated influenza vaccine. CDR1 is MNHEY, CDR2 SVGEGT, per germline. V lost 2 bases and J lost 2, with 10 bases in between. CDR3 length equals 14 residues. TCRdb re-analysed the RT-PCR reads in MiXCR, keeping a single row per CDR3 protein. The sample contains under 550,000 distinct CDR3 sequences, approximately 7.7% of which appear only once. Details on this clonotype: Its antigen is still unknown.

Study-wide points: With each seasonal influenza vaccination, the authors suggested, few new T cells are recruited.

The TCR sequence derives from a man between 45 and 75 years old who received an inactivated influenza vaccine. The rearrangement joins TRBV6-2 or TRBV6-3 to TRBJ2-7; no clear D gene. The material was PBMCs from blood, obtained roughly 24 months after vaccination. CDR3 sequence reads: CASSYPVPPYEQYF. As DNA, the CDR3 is TGTGCCAGCAGTTACCCGGTACCCCCCTACGAGCAGTACTTC.